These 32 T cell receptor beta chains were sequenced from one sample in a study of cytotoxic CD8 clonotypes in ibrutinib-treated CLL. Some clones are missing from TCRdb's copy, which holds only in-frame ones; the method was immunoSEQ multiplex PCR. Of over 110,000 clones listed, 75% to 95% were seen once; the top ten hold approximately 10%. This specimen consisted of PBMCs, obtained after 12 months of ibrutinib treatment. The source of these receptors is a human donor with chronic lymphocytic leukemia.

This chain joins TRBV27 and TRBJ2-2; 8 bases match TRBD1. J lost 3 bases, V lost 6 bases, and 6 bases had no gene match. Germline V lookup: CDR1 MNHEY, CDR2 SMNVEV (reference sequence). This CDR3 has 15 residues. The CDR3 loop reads CASRGQDEDTGELFF. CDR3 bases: TGTGCCAGCAGGGGACAGGATGAGGACACCGGGGAGCTGTTTTTT.

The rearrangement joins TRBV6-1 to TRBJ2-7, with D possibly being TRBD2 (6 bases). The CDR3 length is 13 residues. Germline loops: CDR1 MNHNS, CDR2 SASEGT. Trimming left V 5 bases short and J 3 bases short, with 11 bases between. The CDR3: CASSRRESYEQYF. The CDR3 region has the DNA TGTGCCAGCAGTCGCCGGGAGAGCTACGAGCAGTACTTC.

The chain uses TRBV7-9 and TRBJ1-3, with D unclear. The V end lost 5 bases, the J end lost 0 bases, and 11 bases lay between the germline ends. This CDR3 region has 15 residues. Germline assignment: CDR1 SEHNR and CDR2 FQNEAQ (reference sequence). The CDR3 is CASSIVSNSGNTIYF. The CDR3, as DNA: TGTGCCAGCAGCATAGTTTCGAACTCTGGAAACACCATATATTTT.

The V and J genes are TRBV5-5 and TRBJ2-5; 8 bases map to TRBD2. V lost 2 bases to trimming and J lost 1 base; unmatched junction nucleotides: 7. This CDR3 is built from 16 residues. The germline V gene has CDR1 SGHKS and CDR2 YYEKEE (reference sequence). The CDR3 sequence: CASSLTSGLPQETQYF. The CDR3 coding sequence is TGTGCCAGCAGCTTAACTAGCGGCTTACCCCAAGAGACCCAGTACTTC.

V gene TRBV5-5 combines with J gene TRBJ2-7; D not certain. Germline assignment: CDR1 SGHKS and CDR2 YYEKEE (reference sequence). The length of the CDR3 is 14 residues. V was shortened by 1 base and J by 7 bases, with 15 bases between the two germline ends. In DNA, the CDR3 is TGTGCCAGCAGCTTGACCACAGCCTGGAGAGAGCAGTACTTC. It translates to CASSLTTAWREQYF.

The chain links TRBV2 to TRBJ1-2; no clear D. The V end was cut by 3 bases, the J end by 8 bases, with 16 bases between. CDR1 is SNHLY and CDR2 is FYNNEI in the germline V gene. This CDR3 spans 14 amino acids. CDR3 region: CASSEGWADPGYTF. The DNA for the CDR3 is TGTGCCAGCAGTGAGGGGTGGGCGGATCCGGGCTACACCTTC.

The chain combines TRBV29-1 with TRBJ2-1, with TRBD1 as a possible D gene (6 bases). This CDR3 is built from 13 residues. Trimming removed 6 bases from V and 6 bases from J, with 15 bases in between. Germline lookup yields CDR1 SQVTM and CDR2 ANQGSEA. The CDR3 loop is CSVQGSPGNEQFF. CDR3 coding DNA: TGCAGCGTACAGGGATCTCCGGGCAATGAGCAGTTCTTC.

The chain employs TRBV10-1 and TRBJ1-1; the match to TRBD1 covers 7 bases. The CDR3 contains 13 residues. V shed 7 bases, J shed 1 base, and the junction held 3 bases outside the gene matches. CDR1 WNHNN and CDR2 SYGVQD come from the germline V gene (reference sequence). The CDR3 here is CASNDRANTEAFF. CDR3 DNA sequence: TGCGCCAGCAACGACAGGGCGAACACTGAAGCTTTCTTT.

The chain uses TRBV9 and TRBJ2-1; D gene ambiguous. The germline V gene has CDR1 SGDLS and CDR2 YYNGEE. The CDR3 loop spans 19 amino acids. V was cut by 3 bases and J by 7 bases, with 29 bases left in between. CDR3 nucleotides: TGTGCCAGCAGCGCCATCCCCTGGGGTACCATCCCTCTACCGAATGAGCAGTTCTTC. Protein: CASSAIPWGTIPLPNEQFF.

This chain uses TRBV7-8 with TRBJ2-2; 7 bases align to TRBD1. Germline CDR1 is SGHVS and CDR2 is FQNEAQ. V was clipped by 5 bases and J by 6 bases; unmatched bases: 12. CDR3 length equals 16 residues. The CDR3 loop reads CASSEFLSGQPGELFF. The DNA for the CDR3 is TGTGCCAGCAGCGAGTTTTTATCGGGACAGCCCGGGGAGCTGTTTTTT.

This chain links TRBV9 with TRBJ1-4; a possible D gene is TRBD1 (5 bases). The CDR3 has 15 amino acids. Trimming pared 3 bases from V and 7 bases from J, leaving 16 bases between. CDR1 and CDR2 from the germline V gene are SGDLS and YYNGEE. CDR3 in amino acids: CASSATGTGSEKLFF. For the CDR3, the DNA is TGTGCCAGCAGCGCGACCGGGACCGGGAGTGAAAAACTGTTTTTT.

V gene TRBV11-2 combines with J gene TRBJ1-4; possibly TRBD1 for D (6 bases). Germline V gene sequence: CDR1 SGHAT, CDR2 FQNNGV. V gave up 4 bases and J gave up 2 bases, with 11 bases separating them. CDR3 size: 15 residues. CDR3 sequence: CASSSHRVTNEKLFF. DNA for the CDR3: TGTGCCAGCAGCTCCCACAGGGTCACTAATGAAAAACTGTTTTTT.

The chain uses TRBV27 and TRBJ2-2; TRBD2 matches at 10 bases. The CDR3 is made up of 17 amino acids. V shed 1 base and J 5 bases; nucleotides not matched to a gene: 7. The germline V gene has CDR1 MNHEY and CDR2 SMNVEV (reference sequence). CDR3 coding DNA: TGTGCCAGCAGTTTATTATCCAGCGGGAGGGGAACCGGGGAGCTGTTTTTT. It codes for CASSLLSSGRGTGELFF.

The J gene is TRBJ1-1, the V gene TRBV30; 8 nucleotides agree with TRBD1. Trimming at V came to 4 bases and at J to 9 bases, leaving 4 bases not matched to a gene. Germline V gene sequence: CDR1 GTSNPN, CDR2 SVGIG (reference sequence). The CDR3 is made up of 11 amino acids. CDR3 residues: CAWNQGAKAFF. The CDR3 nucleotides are TGTGCCTGGAATCAGGGGGCTAAAGCTTTCTTT.

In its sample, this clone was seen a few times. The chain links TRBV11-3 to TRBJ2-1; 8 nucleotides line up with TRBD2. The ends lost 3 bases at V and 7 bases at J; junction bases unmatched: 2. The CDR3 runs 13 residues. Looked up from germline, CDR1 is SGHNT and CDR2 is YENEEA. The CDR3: CASSFGTSNEQFF. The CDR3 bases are TGTGCCAGCAGCTTCGGGACTAGTAATGAGCAGTTCTTC.

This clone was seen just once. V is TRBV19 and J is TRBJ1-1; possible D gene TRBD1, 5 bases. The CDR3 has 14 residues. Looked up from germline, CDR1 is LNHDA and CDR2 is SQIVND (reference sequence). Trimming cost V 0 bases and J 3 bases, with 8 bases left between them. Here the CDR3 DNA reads TGTGCCAGTAGTATAGATACGGGGGACACTGAAGCTTTCTTT. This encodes CASSIDTGDTEAFF.

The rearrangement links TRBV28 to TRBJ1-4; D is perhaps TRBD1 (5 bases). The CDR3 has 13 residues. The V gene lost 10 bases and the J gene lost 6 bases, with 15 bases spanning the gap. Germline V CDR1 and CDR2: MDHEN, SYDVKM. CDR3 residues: CATGGGVDEKLFF. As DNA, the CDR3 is TGTGCCACCGGCGGGGGAGTGGATGAAAAACTGTTTTTT.

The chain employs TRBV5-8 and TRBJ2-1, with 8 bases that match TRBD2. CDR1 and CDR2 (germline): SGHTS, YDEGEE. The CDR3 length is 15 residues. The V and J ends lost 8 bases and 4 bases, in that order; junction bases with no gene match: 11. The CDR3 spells CARSRREGYYNEQFF. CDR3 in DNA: TGTGCCAGGTCGAGACGGGAGGGCTATTACAATGAGCAGTTCTTC.

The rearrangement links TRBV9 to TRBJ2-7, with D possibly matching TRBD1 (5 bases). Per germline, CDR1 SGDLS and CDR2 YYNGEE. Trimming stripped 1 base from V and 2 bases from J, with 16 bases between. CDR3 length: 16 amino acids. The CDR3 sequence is CASSVSQGRSPYEQYF. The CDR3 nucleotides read TGTGCCAGCAGCGTATCCCAGGGCAGGAGCCCCTACGAGCAGTACTTC.

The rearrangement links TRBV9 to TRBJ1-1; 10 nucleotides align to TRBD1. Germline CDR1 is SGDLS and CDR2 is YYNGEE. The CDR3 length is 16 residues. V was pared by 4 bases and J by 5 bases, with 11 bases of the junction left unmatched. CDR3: CASSLHRDRGGTEAFF. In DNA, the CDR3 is TGTGCCAGCAGCCTCCACCGGGACAGGGGAGGTACTGAAGCTTTCTTT.

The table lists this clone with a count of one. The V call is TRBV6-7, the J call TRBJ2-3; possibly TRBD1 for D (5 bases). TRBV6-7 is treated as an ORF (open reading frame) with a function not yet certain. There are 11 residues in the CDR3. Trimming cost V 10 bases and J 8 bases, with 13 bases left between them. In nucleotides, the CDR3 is TGTGCCAAAGCCAGGGATTTTACGCAGTATTTT. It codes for CAKARDFTQYF.

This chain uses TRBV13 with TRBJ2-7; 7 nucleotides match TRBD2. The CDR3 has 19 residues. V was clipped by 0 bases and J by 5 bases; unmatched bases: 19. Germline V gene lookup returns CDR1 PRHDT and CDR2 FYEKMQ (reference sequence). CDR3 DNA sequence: TGTGCCAGCAGCTTAGGGGGGACTAACGCGAAGGTCGCTCTCCACGAGCAGTACTTC. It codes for CASSLGGTNAKVALHEQYF.

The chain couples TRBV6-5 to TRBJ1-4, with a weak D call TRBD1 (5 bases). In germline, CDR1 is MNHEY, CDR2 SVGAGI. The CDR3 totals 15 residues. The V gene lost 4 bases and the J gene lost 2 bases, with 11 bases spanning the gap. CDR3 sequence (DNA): TGTGCCAGCAGTTTGGGAGGGGTGACTAATGAAAAACTGTTTTTT. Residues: CASSLGGVTNEKLFF.

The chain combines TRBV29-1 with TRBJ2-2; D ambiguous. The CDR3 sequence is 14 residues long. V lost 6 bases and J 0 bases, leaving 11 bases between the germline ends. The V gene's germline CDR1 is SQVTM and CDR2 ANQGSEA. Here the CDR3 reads CSVVGSANTGELFF. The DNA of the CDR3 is TGCAGCGTGGTCGGTTCGGCGAACACCGGGGAGCTGTTTTTT.

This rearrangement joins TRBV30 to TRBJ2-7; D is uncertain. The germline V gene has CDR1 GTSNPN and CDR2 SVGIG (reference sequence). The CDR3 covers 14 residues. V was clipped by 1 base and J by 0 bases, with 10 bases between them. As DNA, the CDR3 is TGTGCCTGGAGTGCACCGCTACGCTCCTACGAGCAGTACTTC. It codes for CAWSAPLRSYEQYF.

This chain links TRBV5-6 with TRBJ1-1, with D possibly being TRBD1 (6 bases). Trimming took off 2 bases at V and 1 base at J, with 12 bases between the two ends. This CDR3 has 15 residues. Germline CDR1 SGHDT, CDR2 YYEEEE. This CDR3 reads CASSLPGQQNTEAFF. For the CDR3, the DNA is TGTGCCAGCAGCTTACCGGGACAACAGAACACTGAAGCTTTCTTT.

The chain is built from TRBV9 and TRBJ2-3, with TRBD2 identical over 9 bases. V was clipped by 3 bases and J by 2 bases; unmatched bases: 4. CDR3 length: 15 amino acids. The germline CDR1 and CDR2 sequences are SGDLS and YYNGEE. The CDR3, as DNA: TGTGCCAGCAGCGACCTAGCGGGGTCCACAGATACGCAGTATTTT. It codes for CASSDLAGSTDTQYF.

CDR3 sequence: CASSLKVLMKQYF. The CDR3 nucleotides read TGTGCCAGCAGCTTGAAAGTTCTTATGAAGCAGTACTTC. The J gene is TRBJ2-7, the V gene TRBV5-6; no definite D call. This CDR3 spans 13 amino acids. The germline V gene has CDR1 SGHDT and CDR2 YYEEEE. The V end lost 1 base, the J end lost 8 bases, and 13 bases lay between the germline ends.

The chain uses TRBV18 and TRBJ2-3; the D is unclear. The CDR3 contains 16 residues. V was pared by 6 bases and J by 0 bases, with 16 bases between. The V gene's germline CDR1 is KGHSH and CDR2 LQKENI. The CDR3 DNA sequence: TGTGCCAGCTCCACAGCGCCTGGGTCTAGCACAGATACGCAGTATTTT. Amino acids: CASSTAPGSSTDTQYF.

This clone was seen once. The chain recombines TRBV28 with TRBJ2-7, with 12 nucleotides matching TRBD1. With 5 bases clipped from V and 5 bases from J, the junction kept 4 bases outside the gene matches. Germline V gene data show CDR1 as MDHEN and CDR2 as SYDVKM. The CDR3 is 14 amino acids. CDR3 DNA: TGTGCCAGCAGTGAGGGGACAGGGGGCAACGAGCAGTACTTC. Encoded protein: CASSEGTGGNEQYF.

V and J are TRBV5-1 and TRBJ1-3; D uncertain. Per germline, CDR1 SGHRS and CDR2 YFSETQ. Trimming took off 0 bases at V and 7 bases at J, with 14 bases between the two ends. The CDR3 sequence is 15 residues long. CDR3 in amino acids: CASSLAPGTGNTIYF. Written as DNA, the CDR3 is TGCGCCAGCAGCTTGGCTCCAGGTACGGGGAACACCATATATTTT.

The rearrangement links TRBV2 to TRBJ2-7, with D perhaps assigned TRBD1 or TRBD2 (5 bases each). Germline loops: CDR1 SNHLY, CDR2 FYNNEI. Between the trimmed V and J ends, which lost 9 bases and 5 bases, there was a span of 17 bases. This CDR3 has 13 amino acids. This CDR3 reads CASNRDPNDEQYF. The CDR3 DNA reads TGTGCCAGTAACCGGGACCCGAACGACGAGCAGTACTTC.